This T cell receptor beta chain was found in a study of vaccination and CD4 T cells after COVID-19. The overall study: Across the group, participants received two doses of either BNT162b2 or mRNA-1273 vaccine.

Cultured CD4+ T cell DNA underwent sequencing with the Oncomine TCR Beta short-read assay. A single record per CDR3 protein comes from TCRdb applying MiXCR to the PCR reads. Seen here are approximately 5,100 distinct CDR3 sequences, under 80% observed once, and the top ten hold about 50%. Treatment defined: roughly 10-day PBMC culture with coronavirus spike peptide pools or control peptides (ViraFEST assay). PBMC cultures, at two million cells per well, received 8 to 10 IU/ml IL-2 and 10 ug/ml peptide pools. Comments on this clonotype: The antigen remains unidentified.

The origin of this receptor is a human donor who had recovered from COVID-19. Material for sequencing was CD4+ T cells from blood, cultured in vitro.

This CDR3 reads CASSLMTFQPLHF. The DNA for the CDR3 is TGTGCCAGCAGCCTTATGACGTTTCAGCCCCTCCACTTT. J is TRBJ1-6 and V is TRBV7-9; no definite D call. The ends were cut back, 5 bases at V and 13 bases at J, with 15 bases in the middle. This CDR3 is 13 amino acids long. CDR1 is SEHNR, CDR2 FQNEAQ, per germline (reference sequence).